This paragraph reports one T cell receptor (beta chain). The antigen is not known. This specimen belongs to a study of blood T cells in healthy people across ages. Overall study results and limits: Observed TCR beta diversity per million T cells went down as age went up. This fall followed a roughly linear course with age.

A sample-barcoded 5' primer and a J-beta primer mix were used in a second PCR of roughly 7 to 12 cycles. Every cDNA molecule bore a tag from a template-switch adaptor containing 12 random nucleotides. From the 5' RACE reads, TCRdb called clonotypes with MiXCR, one entry per CDR3 protein. The sample records about 970,000 distinct CDR3 sequences, roughly 50% being singletons. There are 16 residues in the CDR3. Unmatched junction bases numbered 11, after V lost 4 bases and J lost 7 bases. CDR1 and CDR2 from the germline V gene are SGHRS and YFSETQ. Each donor's blood draw was around 10 milliliters of peripheral blood. PBMCs were isolated at a quantity of at least 6 million per sample.

This TCR was sampled from a woman aged 60-70 years in good health. This chain joins TRBV5-1 and TRBJ2-3, with 11 bases lining up with TRBD1. The specimen sequenced was blood. CDR3 sequence reads: CASSLTGTGGTNTQYF. CDR3 nucleotides: TGCGCCAGCAGCCTGACCGGGACAGGGGGGACCAATACGCAGTATTTT.